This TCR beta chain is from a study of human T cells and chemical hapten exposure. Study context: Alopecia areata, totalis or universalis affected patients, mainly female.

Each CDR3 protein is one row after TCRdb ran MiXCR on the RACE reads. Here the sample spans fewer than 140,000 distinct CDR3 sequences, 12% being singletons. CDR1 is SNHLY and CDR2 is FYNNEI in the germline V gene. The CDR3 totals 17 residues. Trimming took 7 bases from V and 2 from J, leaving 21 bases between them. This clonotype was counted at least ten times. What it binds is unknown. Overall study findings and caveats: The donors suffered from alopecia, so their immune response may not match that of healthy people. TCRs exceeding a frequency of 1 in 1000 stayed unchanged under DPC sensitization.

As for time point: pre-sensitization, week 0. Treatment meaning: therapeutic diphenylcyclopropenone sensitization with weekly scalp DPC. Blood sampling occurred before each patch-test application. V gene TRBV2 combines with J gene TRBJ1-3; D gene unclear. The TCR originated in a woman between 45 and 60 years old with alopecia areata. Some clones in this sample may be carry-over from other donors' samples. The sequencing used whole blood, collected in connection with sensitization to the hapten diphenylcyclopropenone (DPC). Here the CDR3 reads CASTPQPGLPTGNTIYF. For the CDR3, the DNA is TGTGCCAGCACCCCTCAACCCGGGCTCCCAACTGGAAACACCATATATTTT.